The clone carrying this TCR beta chain was observed a few times. Its specificity is not known. This record belongs to a study of CD8 T cells in ankylosing spondylitis. The study's findings and limits: A TCR beta motif of eight highly homologous variants appeared characteristic of ankylosing spondylitis blood.

Germline V gene lookup returns CDR1 SEHNR and CDR2 FQNEAQ (reference sequence). The CDR3 is made up of 15 amino acids. V lost 2 bases and J lost 5; bases outside the gene matches: 6. 5'-RACE, quantitative and with molecular barcodes, yielded the TCR beta libraries. A single record per CDR3 protein comes from TCRdb applying MiXCR to the 5' RACE reads. The data hold a few hundred thousand distinct CDR3 sequences, with 15% to 20% observed a single time. The origin of this receptor is a male donor with ankylosing spondylitis or in good health (not recorded which). The chain links TRBV7-9 to TRBJ2-1; 7 nucleotides line up with TRBD2. Material: blood, either unsorted or a sorted T cell fraction (not recorded which). For the CDR3, the DNA is TGTGCCAGCAGCTTATTGGGTAGCGGGCACAATGAGCAGTTCTTC. Translated, it gives CASSLLGSGHNEQFF.